The rows below give T cell receptor beta chains drawn from one sample of a study of blood T cell repertoires in COVID-19. TCRdb's table, derived via immunoSEQ multiplex PCR, lists solely in-frame clones and lacks some. The sample gives fewer than 250,000 clones, over 80% of which show up once; approximately 7.8% is in the top ten. The specimen was peripheral blood. The receptors originated from a woman aged 60 to 75 with COVID-19, enrolled during active disease. The CDR3 runs from the conserved cysteine through the conserved F or W. D genes are given only for firm matches. Some rows have no size entry. The others give once, few or many, or a class for an expanded clone.

size,V,J,D,length,CDR3,DNA
.,TRBV6-5,TRBJ2-2,.,15,CASSSHGENTGELFF,TGTGCCAGCAGTTCCCACGGGGAGAACACCGGGGAGCTGTTTTTT
.,TRBV6-4,TRBJ1-1,.,14,CASSDSTDLPRAFF,TGTGCCAGCAGTGACTCCACAGACCTACCCAGGGCTTTCTTT
.,TRBV18,TRBJ1-1,.,14,CASSPRGRNTEAFF,TGTGCCAGCTCACCAAGAGGGAGGAACACTGAAGCTTTCTTT
.,TRBV6-2/TRBV6-3,TRBJ2-5,.,16,CASSYGSLGGQETQYF,TGTGCCAGCAGTTACGGGTCTTTAGGGGGACAAGAGACCCAGTACTTC
.,TRBV28,TRBJ1-1,.,12,CASNGRYTEAFF,TGTGCCAGCAATGGCAGGTACACTGAAGCTTTCTTT
.,TRBV10-3,TRBJ1-3,.,17,CAISESRGRGSGNTIYF,TGTGCCATCAGTGAGTCCCGGGGCAGGGGCTCTGGAAACACCATATATTTT
.,TRBV4-3,TRBJ2-3,.,15,CASSQEGRGTDTQYF,TGCGCCAGCAGCCAAGAGGGCAGGGGCACAGATACGCAGTATTTT
.,TRBV19,TRBJ2-3,.,15,CATTMGISSTDTQYF,TGTGCCACCACTATGGGTATATCTAGCACAGATACGCAGTATTTT
.,TRBV4-1,TRBJ2-2,.,15,CASSQGTMNTGELFF,TGCGCCAGCAGCCAGGGGACAATGAACACCGGGGAGCTGTTTTTT
.,TRBV5-4,TRBJ2-7,TRBD2,15,CASSLAGTSGGEQYF,TGTGCCAGCAGCTTGGCCGGGACTAGCGGGGGCGAGCAGTACTTC
.,TRBV18,TRBJ2-5,.,16,CASSPINRGIAETQYF,TGTGCCAGCTCTCCGATTAACCGAGGTATCGCGGAGACCCAGTACTTC
.,TRBV28,TRBJ1-1,.,12,CASSSPGAEAFF,TGTGCCAGCAGTTCCCCCGGGGCTGAAGCTTTCTTT
.,TRBV4-1,TRBJ1-2,.,15,CASSPPSGGRIGYTF,TGCGCCAGCAGCCCACCTTCGGGGGGGAGGATCGGCTACACCTTC
.,TRBV9,TRBJ2-1,TRBD2,15,CASSTGTTRNNEQFF,TGTGCCAGCAGCACCGGGACTACTCGAAACAATGAGCAGTTCTTC
once,TRBV9,TRBJ1-3,.,15,CASSVGPAVGNTIYF,TGTGCCAGCAGCGTAGGCCCGGCGGTTGGAAACACCATATATTTT
.,TRBV6-5,TRBJ2-7,.,16,CASSSIHFMGPYEQYF,TGTGCCAGCAGTTCCATCCACTTTATGGGGCCATACGAGCAGTACTTC
few,TRBV5-4,TRBJ2-7,TRBD2,16,CASSLDLSGSLYEQYF,TGTGCCAGCAGCTTGGACCTTAGCGGGAGTCTATACGAGCAGTACTTC
.,TRBV6-2/TRBV6-3,TRBJ2-2,.,15,CASSYGLLSTGELFF,TGTGCCAGCAGTTATGGACTCTTATCCACCGGGGAGCTGTTTTTT
.,TRBV4-3,TRBJ1-5,.,15,CASSQDRGAAQPQHF,TGCGCCAGCAGCCAAGACAGGGGCGCGGCTCAGCCCCAGCATTTT
.,TRBV5-1,TRBJ2-1,.,14,CASSFDRSYNEQFF,TGCGCCAGCAGCTTCGACAGATCCTACAATGAGCAGTTCTTC
once,TRBV9,TRBJ2-2,TRBD1,14,CASSEYRGTGELFF,TGTGCCAGCAGCGAATACAGGGGAACCGGGGAGCTGTTTTTT
few,TRBV9,TRBJ1-2,TRBD1,15,CASSTGQGNNYGYTF,TGTGCCAGCAGCACAGGACAGGGTAATAACTATGGCTACACCTTC
.,TRBV7-2,TRBJ1-2,TRBD1,15,CASSLVPDRGYGYTF,TGTGCCAGCAGCTTAGTTCCGGACAGGGGCTATGGCTACACCTTC
.,TRBV29-1,TRBJ1-2,TRBD1,15,CSAWTGDYRNYGYTF,TGCAGCGCTTGGACAGGGGACTACCGTAACTATGGCTACACCTTC
.,TRBV4-3,TRBJ2-2,TRBD1,17,CASSQDPGQGMGGELFF,TGCGCCAGCAGCCAAGATCCGGGACAGGGGATGGGCGGGGAGCTGTTTTTT
.,TRBV7-2,TRBJ2-7,TRBD2,15,CASSFYGTSGMRQYF,TGTGCCAGCAGCTTTTACGGGACTAGCGGCATGAGGCAGTACTTC
.,TRBV29-1,TRBJ1-6,TRBD1,13,CSVGQEYNSPLHF,TGCAGCGTGGGACAGGAGTATAATTCACCCCTCCACTTT
.,TRBV3-1/TRBV3-2,TRBJ1-4,.,14,CASSQRGIDEKLFF,TGTGCCAGCAGCCAGCGGGGTATAGACGAAAAACTGTTTTTT
many,TRBV14,TRBJ2-7,TRBD2,16,CASSQGVSGRWYEQYF,TGTGCCAGCAGCCAAGGGGTTAGCGGGAGATGGTACGAGCAGTACTTC
few,TRBV2,TRBJ2-3,.,12,CASRVYRDAQYF,TGTGCCAGCAGGGTTTACAGGGATGCGCAGTATTTT
.,TRBV19,TRBJ1-1,.,14,CASRTGLRNTEAFF,TGTGCCAGTAGGACCGGACTGAGAAACACTGAAGCTTTCTTT
once,TRBV12-2,TRBJ2-1,.,16,CASRPIGERSYNEQFF,TGTGCAAGTCGGCCCATTGGGGAGCGCTCCTACAATGAGCAGTTCTTC
.,TRBV5-1,TRBJ2-3,.,16,CASSLGGDTSTDTQYF,TGCGCCAGCAGCTTGGGCGGAGATACTAGCACAGATACGCAGTATTTT
few,TRBV18,TRBJ2-7,.,16,CASSLEQGFPNYEQYF,TGTGCCAGCTCACTAGAACAGGGATTCCCAAACTACGAGCAGTACTTC
.,TRBV18,TRBJ1-1,.,15,CASSPTGAEGITTFF,TGTGCCAGCTCACCTACAGGCGCCGAAGGGATTACGACTTTCTTT
few,TRBV15,TRBJ1-4,.,16,CATRGTVGGWDEKLFF,TGTGCCACCAGAGGGACGGTCGGGGGTTGGGATGAAAAACTGTTTTTT
.,TRBV5-4,TRBJ1-4,TRBD1,15,CASSSKTGEGEKLFF,TGTGCCAGCAGCTCCAAGACAGGGGAGGGTGAAAAACTGTTTTTT
few,TRBV28,TRBJ1-2,TRBD1,16,CASSAGGTGANYGYTF,TGTGCCAGCAGCGCGGGCGGGACAGGGGCCAACTATGGCTACACCTTC
.,TRBV7-2,TRBJ1-6,.,15,CASSLYPGPNSPLHF,TGTGCCAGCAGCTTATATCCAGGGCCAAATTCACCCCTCCACTTT
few,TRBV20-1,TRBJ2-7,.,14,CSASGAGLSYEQYF,TGCAGTGCTAGTGGTGCGGGACTTAGCTACGAGCAGTACTTC
.,TRBV6-5,TRBJ2-1,TRBD1,14,CASSRDRAYNEQFF,TGTGCCAGCAGCCGGGACAGGGCCTACAATGAGCAGTTCTTC
.,TRBV3-1/TRBV3-2,TRBJ1-2,.,12,CASTGVGFGYTF,TGTGCCAGCACGGGGGTGGGTTTTGGCTACACCTTC
.,TRBV24-1,TRBJ2-3,TRBD1,16,CATSDFARGRTDTQYF,TGTGCCACCAGTGATTTCGCCAGGGGGCGGACAGATACGCAGTATTTT
once,TRBV30,TRBJ1-5,TRBD1,14,CAWSTTGVSQPQHF,TGTGCCTGGAGTACGACAGGGGTTTCTCAGCCCCAGCATTTT